Listed below are T cell receptor beta chains from one sample, sequenced in a study of OX40 agonist ivuxolimab in advanced cancers. The protocol was immunoSEQ multiplex PCR, while the TCRdb copy is restricted to in-frame clones and leaves out a portion. The sample lists roughly 55,000 clones, 80% occurring once. The source was CD4+ or CD8+ T cells sorted from blood, collected in a trial of the OX40 agonist ivuxolimab. The receptor source for this set is an adult with an advanced solid tumor such as melanoma, head and neck, liver or kidney cancer. Both conserved end residues are part of each CDR3. A D gene is named only where the DNA matches it firmly. Clone size is not always given. Where it is, it says once, few, many or a class for expanded clones.

TRBV6-5,TRBJ1-5,.,.,CASSYQFGQPQHF,TGTGCCAGCAGTTACCAGTTTGGACAGCCCCAGCATTTT
TRBV18,TRBJ1-6,.,TRBD1,CASSPGQGYSPLHF,TGTGCCAGCTCACCGGGACAGGGGTATTCACCCCTCCACTTT
TRBV11-2,TRBJ2-7,.,.,CASSSLQGLGAYEQYF,TGTGCCAGCAGCTCCTTACAGGGTTTGGGGGCCTACGAGCAGTACTTC
TRBV9,TRBJ2-2,.,.,CASSARQGTGTGELFF,TGTGCCAGCAGCGCCCGTCAGGGCACGGGCACCGGGGAGCTGTTTTTT
TRBV15,TRBJ1-2,.,.,CATSRDRVSDYGYTF,TGTGCCACCAGCAGAGATCGGGTTTCCGACTATGGCTACACCTTC
TRBV7-2,TRBJ2-6,.,.,CASSLRYSGANVLTF,TGTGCCAGCAGCTTAAGGTACTCTGGGGCCAACGTCCTGACTTTC
TRBV2,TRBJ1-2,few,.,CASRYDTWGAVGYTF,TGTGCCAGCAGATATGATACATGGGGGGCTGTTGGCTACACCTTC
TRBV4-2,TRBJ1-1,.,.,CASSQEQNTEAFF,TGTGCCAGCAGCCAAGAACAAAACACTGAAGCTTTCTTT
TRBV6-5,TRBJ1-1,.,TRBD1,CASSYYRGLNTEAFF,TGTGCCAGCAGTTACTACAGGGGTTTGAACACTGAAGCTTTCTTT
TRBV6-1,TRBJ2-3,once,.,CASDRGGPGDTQYF,TGTGCCAGCGATCGGGGCGGCCCAGGGGATACGCAGTATTTT
TRBV7-6,TRBJ2-1,.,TRBD2,CASSLVPSGGGNEQFF,TGTGCCAGCAGCTTAGTACCTAGCGGGGGGGGCAATGAGCAGTTCTTC
TRBV19,TRBJ1-6,few,.,CASSFEQAYSPLHF,TGTGCCAGTAGCTTCGAACAGGCTTATTCACCCCTCCACTTT
TRBV30,TRBJ1-2,.,TRBD1,CAWSPTQGDHGYTF,TGTGCCTGGAGTCCCACACAGGGGGACCATGGCTACACCTTC
TRBV28,TRBJ1-5,.,.,CASSLRHSGLNQPQHF,TGTGCCAGCAGTTTACGTCATTCGGGGCTCAATCAGCCCCAGCATTTT
TRBV19,TRBJ1-5,.,.,CASSLAGDQPQHF,TGTGCCAGTAGTTTGGCAGGGGATCAGCCCCAGCATTTT
TRBV9,TRBJ2-7,.,.,CASSPHPGTFYEQYF,TGTGCCAGCAGCCCCCATCCCGGGACCTTCTACGAGCAGTACTTC
TRBV9,TRBJ2-1,many,.,CASSVVVGHEQFF,TGTGCCAGCAGCGTAGTCGTAGGGCATGAGCAGTTCTTC
TRBV4-1,TRBJ2-7,.,.,CASSPSLRYEQYF,TGCGCCAGCAGCCCATCCCTCCGGTACGAGCAGTACTTC
TRBV7-2,TRBJ2-7,.,TRBD2,CASSSASGSNEQYF,TGTGCCAGCAGCTCAGCGAGCGGGAGCAACGAGCAGTACTTC
TRBV5-1,TRBJ2-2,few,.,CASRRDLSAVTGELFF,TGCGCCAGCAGAAGGGACCTCTCTGCGGTCACCGGGGAGCTGTTTTTT
TRBV6-5,TRBJ1-2,.,.,CASSRGPSYGYTF,TGTGCCAGCAGCCGGGGGCCGAGCTATGGCTACACCTTC
TRBV6-5,TRBJ2-7,.,.,CASSPGAYYEQYF,TGTGCCAGCAGCCCGGGGGCATATTACGAGCAGTACTTC
TRBV5-1,TRBJ1-5,.,.,CASSLTGVQPQHF,TGCGCCAGCAGCTTGACGGGCGTCCAGCCCCAGCATTTT
TRBV5-1,TRBJ1-1,.,.,CASSLGRVSSTEAFF,TGCGCCAGCAGCTTGGGCAGGGTGTCTAGCACTGAAGCTTTCTTT
TRBV29-1,TRBJ1-1,.,.,CSVVVGRATEAFF,TGCAGCGTTGTGGTGGGTAGGGCGACTGAAGCTTTCTTT
TRBV20-1,TRBJ2-1,.,.,CSARHPPQFF,TGCAGTGCTAGACACCCCCCTCAGTTCTTC
TRBV9,TRBJ2-7,.,.,CASSVDPSYEQYF,TGTGCCAGCAGCGTAGATCCATCCTACGAGCAGTACTTC
TRBV7-2,TRBJ2-7,few,.,CASSFSRSYEQYF,TGTGCCAGCAGCTTTTCTCGTTCCTACGAGCAGTACTTC
TRBV18,TRBJ2-2,.,TRBD1,CASSPGPTTGGTGELFF,TGTGCCAGCTCACCAGGTCCCACGACAGGGGGCACCGGGGAGCTGTTTTTT
TRBV4-3,TRBJ1-6,.,.,CASSQEGTVNSPLHF,TGCGCCAGCAGCCAAGAGGGGACTGTTAATTCACCCCTCCACTTT
TRBV28,TRBJ1-1,once,.,CASSPGALLGAFF,TGTGCCAGCAGCCCTGGGGCCCTCCTGGGCGCTTTCTTT
TRBV5-1,TRBJ2-5,few,.,CASSLAETQYF,TGCGCCAGCAGCTTGGCCGAGACCCAGTACTTC
TRBV6-5,TRBJ1-3,few,.,CASTGLGTWGNTIYF,TGTGCCAGCACCGGCCTCGGGACTTGGGGAAACACCATATATTTT
TRBV6-6,TRBJ1-2,.,.,CASSYGPGGNYGYTF,TGTGCCAGCAGTTACGGACCGGGGGGGAACTATGGCTACACCTTC
TRBV27,TRBJ1-1,.,.,CASSIWRGGITEAFF,TGTGCCAGCAGCATCTGGAGGGGGGGCATCACTGAAGCTTTCTTT
TRBV5-1,TRBJ2-7,.,TRBD2,CASSGNPGTREYEQYF,TGCGCCAGCAGCGGGAACCCCGGGACTAGAGAGTACGAGCAGTACTTC
TRBV5-1,TRBJ1-6,.,TRBD1,CASSGGTGRDNSPLHF,TGCGCCAGCAGCGGGGGGACAGGACGAGATAATTCACCCCTCCACTTT
TRBV2,TRBJ1-2,.,.,CASSEALDGPGGYTF,TGTGCCAGCAGTGAAGCGTTAGACGGACCGGGGGGCTACACCTTC
TRBV7-2,TRBJ1-5,.,.,CASSFPGVITQHF,TGTGCCAGCAGCTTTCCAGGGGTGATAACCCAGCATTTT
TRBV20-1,TRBJ2-3,.,.,CSARLSNTQYF,TGCAGTGCTAGATTGTCGAATACGCAGTATTTT
TRBV11-3,TRBJ2-7,.,TRBD1,CASSSGTGNFYEQYF,TGTGCCAGCAGCTCCGGGACAGGTAATTTCTACGAGCAGTACTTC
TRBV7-2,TRBJ1-2,.,.,CASSLEGRRGYTF,TGTGCCAGCAGCTTGGAGGGCCGCAGGGGCTACACCTTC
TRBV5-6,TRBJ2-3,.,TRBD2,CASSLGTSGRAKDRDTQYF,TGTGCCAGCAGCTTGGGGACTAGCGGGAGGGCCAAAGATCGAGATACGCAGTATTTT
TRBV6-5,TRBJ1-2,.,.,CATRGLYGYTF,TGTGCCACTAGGGGACTCTATGGCTACACCTTC
TRBV18,TRBJ2-6,.,.,CASSPGVSTEANVLTF,TGTGCCAGCTCACCAGGGGTCAGTACGGAGGCCAACGTCCTGACTTTC
TRBV7-2,TRBJ2-6,.,TRBD1,CASSEGGAGANVLTF,TGTGCCAGCAGCGAAGGGGGCGCTGGGGCCAACGTCCTGACTTTC
TRBV19,TRBJ1-6,.,TRBD1,CASTRTGASYNSPLHF,TGTGCCAGTACCCGGACAGGGGCTTCCTATAATTCACCCCTCCACTTT
TRBV18,TRBJ1-1,.,.,CASSPLTWGAETEAFF,TGTGCCAGCTCACCCCTAACTTGGGGGGCAGAAACTGAAGCTTTCTTT
TRBV7-6,TRBJ2-1,.,.,CASREGPFNEQFF,TGTGCCAGCAGAGAGGGGCCCTTCAATGAGCAGTTCTTC
TRBV18,TRBJ2-5,.,.,CASSPPTGAKETQYF,TGTGCCAGCTCACCACCGACGGGAGCGAAAGAGACCCAGTACTTC
TRBV10-3,TRBJ1-1,.,.,CAIRAAGAGEAFF,TGTGCCATCCGTGCTGCAGGGGCAGGGGAAGCTTTCTTT
TRBV2,TRBJ2-1,.,TRBD2,CASSFSGGAYNEQFF,TGTGCCAGCAGTTTCAGCGGGGGGGCCTACAATGAGCAGTTCTTC
TRBV12-5,TRBJ2-1,.,TRBD2,CASGSNLGLAGVSSYNEQFF,TGTGCTAGTGGTTCGAATTTGGGACTAGCGGGGGTAAGCTCCTACAATGAGCAGTTCTTC